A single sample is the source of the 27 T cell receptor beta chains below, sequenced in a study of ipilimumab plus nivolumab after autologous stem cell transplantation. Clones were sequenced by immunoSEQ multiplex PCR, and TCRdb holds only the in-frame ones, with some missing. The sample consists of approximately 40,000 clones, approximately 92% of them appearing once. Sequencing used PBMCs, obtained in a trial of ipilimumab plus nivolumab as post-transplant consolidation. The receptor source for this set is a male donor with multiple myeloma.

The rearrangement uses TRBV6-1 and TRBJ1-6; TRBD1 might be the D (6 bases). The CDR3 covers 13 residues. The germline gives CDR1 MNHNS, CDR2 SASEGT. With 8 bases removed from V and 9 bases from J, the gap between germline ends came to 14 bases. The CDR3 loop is CASAGVQGSPLHF. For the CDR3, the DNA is TGTGCCAGCGCAGGGGTACAGGGTTCACCCCTCCACTTT.

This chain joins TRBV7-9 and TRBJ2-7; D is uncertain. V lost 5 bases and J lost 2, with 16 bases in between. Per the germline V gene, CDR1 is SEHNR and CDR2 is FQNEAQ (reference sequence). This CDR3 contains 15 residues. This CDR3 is CASSQSRAVTYEQYF. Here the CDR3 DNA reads TGTGCCAGCAGCCAATCCCGCGCTGTGACCTACGAGCAGTACTTC.

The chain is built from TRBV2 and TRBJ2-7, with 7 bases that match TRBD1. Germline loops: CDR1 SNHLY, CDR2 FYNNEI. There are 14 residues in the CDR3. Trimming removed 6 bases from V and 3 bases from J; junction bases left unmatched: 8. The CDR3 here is CASSEPGTDYEQYF. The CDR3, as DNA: TGTGCCAGCAGCGAACCCGGGACAGACTACGAGCAGTACTTC.

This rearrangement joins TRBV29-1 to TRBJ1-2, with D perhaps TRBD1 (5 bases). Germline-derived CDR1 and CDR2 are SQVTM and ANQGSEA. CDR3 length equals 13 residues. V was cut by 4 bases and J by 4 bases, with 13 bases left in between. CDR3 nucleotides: TGCAGCGTTGTAGCAAGGGGTCTCTATGGCTACACCTTC. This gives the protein CSVVARGLYGYTF.

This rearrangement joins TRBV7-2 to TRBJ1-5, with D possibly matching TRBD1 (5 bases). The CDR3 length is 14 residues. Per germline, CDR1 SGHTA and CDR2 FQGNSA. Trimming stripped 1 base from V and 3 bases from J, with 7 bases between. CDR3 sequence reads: CASSLGQLNQPQHF. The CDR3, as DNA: TGTGCCAGCAGCTTAGGACAGCTCAATCAGCCCCAGCATTTT.

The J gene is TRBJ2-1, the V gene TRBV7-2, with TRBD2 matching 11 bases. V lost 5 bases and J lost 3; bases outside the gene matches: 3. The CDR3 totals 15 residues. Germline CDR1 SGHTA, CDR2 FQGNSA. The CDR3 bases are TGTGCCAGCAGCCCGACTAGCGGGGACTACAATGAGCAGTTCTTC. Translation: CASSPTSGDYNEQFF.

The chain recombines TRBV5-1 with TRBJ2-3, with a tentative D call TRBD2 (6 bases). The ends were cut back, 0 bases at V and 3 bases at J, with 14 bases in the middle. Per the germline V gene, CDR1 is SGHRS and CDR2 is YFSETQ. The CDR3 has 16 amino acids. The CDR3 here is CASSLAGRGNTDTQYF. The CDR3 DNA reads TGCGCCAGCAGCTTGGCGGGGCGGGGAAATACAGATACGCAGTATTTT. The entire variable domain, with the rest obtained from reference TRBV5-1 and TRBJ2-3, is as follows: KAGVTQTPRYLIKTRGQQVTLSCSPISGHRSVSWYQQTPGQGLQFLFEYFSETQRNKGNFPGRFSGRQFSNSRSEMNVSTLELGDSALYLCASSLAGRGNTDTQYFGPGTRLTVL.

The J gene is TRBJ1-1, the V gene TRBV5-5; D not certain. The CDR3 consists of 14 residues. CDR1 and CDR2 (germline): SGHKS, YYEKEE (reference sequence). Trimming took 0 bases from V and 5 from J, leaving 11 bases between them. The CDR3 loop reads CASSLGPQRTEAFF. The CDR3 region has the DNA TGTGCCAGCAGCTTGGGGCCCCAAAGGACTGAAGCTTTCTTT.

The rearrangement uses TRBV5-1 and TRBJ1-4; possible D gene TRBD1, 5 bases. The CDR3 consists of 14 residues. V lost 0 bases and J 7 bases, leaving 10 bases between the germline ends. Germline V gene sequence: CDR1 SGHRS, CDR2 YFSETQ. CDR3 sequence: CASSLGRVGEKLFF. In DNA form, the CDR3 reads TGCGCCAGCAGCTTGGGCAGGGTGGGTGAAAAACTGTTTTTT.

In nucleotides, the CDR3 is TGTGCCAGCAGCGTAAGTGGGGACCCAAAAAACATTCAGTACTTC. Residues: CASSVSGDPKNIQYF. The V and J genes are TRBV9 and TRBJ2-4; TRBD1 or TRBD2 may be the D gene (5 bases each). Per the germline V gene, CDR1 is SGDLS and CDR2 is YYNGEE. Trimming pared 1 base from V and 4 bases from J, leaving 12 bases between. This CDR3 spans 15 amino acids. Using reference TRBV9 and TRBJ2-4 for the parts outside the CDR3, the full variable domain is DSGVTQTPKHLITATGQRVTLRCSPRSGDLSVYWYQQSLDQGLQFLIQYYNGEERAKGNILERFSAQQFPDLHSELNLSSLELGDSALYFCASSVSGDPKNIQYFGAGTRLSVL.

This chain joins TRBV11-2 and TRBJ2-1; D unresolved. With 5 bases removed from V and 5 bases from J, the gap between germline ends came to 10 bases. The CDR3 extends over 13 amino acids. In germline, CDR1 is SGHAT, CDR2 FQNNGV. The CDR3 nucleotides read TGTGCCAGCAGCCTTGTTAGGGACAATGAGCAGTTCTTC. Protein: CASSLVRDNEQFF.

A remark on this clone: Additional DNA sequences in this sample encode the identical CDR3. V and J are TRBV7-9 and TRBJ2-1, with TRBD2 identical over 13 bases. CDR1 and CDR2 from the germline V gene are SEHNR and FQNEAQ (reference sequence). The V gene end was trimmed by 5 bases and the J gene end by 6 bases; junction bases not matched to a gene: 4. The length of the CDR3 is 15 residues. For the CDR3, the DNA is TGTGCCAGCAGCCAACTAGCGGGAGGGTCCAATGAGCAGTTCTTC. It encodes CASSQLAGGSNEQFF.

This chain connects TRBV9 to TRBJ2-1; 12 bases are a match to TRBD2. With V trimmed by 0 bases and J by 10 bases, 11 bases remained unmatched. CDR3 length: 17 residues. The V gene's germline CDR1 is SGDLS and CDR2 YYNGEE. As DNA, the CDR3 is TGTGCCAGCAGCGTAGATAAGGGACTAGCGGGTACAAGCGAGCAGTTCTTC. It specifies CASSVDKGLAGTSEQFF.

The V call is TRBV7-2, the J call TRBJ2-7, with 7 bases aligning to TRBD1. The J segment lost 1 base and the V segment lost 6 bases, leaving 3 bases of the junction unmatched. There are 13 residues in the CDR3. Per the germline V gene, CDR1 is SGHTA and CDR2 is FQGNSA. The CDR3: CASRGGSSYEQYF. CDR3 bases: TGTGCCAGCAGAGGGGGCAGTTCCTACGAGCAGTACTTC.

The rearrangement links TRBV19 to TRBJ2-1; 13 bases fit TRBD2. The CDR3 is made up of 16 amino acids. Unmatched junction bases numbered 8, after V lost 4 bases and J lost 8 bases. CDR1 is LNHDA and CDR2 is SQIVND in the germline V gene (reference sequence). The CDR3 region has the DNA TGTGCCAGTAGTAAACCGGGACTAGCGGGATCTTATGAGCAGTTCTTC. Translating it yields CASSKPGLAGSYEQFF.

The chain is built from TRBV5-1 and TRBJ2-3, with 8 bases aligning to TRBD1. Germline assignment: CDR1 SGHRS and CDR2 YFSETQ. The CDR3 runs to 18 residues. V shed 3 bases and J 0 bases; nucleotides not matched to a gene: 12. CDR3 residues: CASSSGTGIEFSTDTQYF. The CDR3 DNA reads TGCGCCAGCAGCTCCGGGACAGGCATAGAATTTAGCACAGATACGCAGTATTTT.

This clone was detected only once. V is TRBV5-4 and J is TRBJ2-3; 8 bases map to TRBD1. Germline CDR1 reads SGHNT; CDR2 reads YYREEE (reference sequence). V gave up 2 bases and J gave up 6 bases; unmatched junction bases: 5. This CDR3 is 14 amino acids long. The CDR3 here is CASSLGQGSDTQYF. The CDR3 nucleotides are TGTGCCAGCAGCTTAGGACAGGGAAGCGATACGCAGTATTTT.

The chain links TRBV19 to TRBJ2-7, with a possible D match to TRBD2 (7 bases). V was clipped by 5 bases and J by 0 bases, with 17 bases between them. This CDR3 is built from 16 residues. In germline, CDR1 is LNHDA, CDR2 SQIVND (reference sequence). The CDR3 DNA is TGTGCCAGTAGTCGGGGGCGGGGGCGCAACTCCTACGAGCAGTACTTC. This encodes CASSRGRGRNSYEQYF.

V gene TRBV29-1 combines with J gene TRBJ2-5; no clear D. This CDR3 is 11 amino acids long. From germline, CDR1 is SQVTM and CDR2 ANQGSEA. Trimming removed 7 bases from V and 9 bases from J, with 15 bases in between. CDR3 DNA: TGCAGCGCCGCGAACGGTCCCCCCCAGTACTTC. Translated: CSAANGPPQYF. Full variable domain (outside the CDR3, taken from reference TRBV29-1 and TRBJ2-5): SAVISQKPSRDICQRGTSLTIQCQVDSQVTMMFWYRQQPGQSLTLIATANQGSEATYESGFVIDKFPISRPNLTFSTLTVSNMSPEDSSIYLCSAANGPPQYFGPGTRLLVL.

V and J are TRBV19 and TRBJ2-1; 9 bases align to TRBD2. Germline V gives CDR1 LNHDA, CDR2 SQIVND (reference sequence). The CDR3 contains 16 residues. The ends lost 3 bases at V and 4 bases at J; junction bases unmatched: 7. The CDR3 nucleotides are TGTGCCAGTAGTATGACAGCGGGAGGAGAGTACAATGAGCAGTTCTTC. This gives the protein CASSMTAGGEYNEQFF.

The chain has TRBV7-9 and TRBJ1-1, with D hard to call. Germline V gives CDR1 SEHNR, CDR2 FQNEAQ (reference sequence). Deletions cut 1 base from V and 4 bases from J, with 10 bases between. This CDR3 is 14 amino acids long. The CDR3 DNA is TGTGCCAGCAGCTTAGGGCGGGGATCCACTGAAGCTTTCTTT. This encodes CASSLGRGSTEAFF. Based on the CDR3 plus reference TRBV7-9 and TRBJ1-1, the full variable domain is DTGVSQNPRHKITKRGQNVTFRCDPISEHNRLYWYRQTLGQGPEFLTYFQNEAQLEKSRLLSDRFSAERPKGSFSTLEIQRTEQGDSAMYLCASSLGRGSTEAFFGQGTRLTVV.

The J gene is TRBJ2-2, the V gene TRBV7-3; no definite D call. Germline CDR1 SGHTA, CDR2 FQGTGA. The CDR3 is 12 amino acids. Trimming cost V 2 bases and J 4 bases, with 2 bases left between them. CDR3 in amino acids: CASSLGTGELFF. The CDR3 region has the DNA TGTGCCAGCAGCTTAGGCACCGGGGAGCTGTTTTTT.

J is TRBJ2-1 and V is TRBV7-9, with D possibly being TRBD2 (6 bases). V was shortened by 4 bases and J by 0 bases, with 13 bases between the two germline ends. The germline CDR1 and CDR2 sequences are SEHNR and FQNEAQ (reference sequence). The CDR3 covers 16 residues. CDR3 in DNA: TGTGCCAGCAGCTCCGGGACTCTCAGCTCCTACAATGAGCAGTTCTTC. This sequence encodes CASSSGTLSSYNEQFF.

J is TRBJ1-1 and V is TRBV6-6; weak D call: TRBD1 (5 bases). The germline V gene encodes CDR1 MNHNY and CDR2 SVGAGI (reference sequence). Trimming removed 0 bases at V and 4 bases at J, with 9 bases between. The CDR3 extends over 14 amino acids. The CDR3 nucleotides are TGTGCCAGCAGTTACTCGGGGAGGGGCACTGAAGCTTTCTTT. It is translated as CASSYSGRGTEAFF.

DNA for the CDR3: TGTGCCAGCAGTTATAGTCTAGCGGCGGAGTGGGAGACCCAGTACTTC. Amino acids: CASSYSLAAEWETQYF. The V and J genes are TRBV6-5 and TRBJ2-5; TRBD2 matches 7 bases. The CDR3 extends over 16 amino acids. Unmatched junction bases numbered 12, after V lost 3 bases and J lost 5 bases. Germline V CDR1 and CDR2: MNHEY, SVGAGI.

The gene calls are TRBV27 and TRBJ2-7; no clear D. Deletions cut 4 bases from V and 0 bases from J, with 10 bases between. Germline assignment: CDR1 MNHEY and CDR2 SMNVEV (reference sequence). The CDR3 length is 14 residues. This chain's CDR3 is CASSWTRSSYEQYF. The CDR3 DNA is TGTGCCAGCAGTTGGACCCGGAGCTCCTACGAGCAGTACTTC.

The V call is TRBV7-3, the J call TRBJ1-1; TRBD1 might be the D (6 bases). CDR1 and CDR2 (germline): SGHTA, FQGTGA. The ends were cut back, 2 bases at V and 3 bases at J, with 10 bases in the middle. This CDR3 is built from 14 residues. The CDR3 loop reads CASSLVSGDTEAFF. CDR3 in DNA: TGTGCCAGCAGCTTAGTATCAGGGGACACTGAAGCTTTCTTT. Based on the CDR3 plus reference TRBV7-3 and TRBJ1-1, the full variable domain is GAGVSQTPSNKVTEKGKYVELRCDPISGHTALYWYRQSLGQGPEFLIYFQGTGAADDSGLPNDRFFAVRPEGSVSTLKIQRTERGDSAVYLCASSLVSGDTEAFFGQGTRLTVV.